The 2 T cell receptor beta chains listed next were all sequenced from one sample in a study of response to subunit inactivated influenza vaccine. TCRdb fed the RT-PCR reads into MiXCR, producing one record per CDR3 protein. This repertoire shows about 650,000 distinct CDR3 sequences, 15% to 18% found once; its top ten account for around 10%. The sequences come from PBMCs from blood, collected less than 13 days after vaccination. The receptors here all came from a man aged 50-60 years who received an inactivated influenza vaccine.

The chain employs TRBV7-2 and TRBJ2-3; 8 bases are a match to TRBD2. The CDR3 is made up of 16 amino acids. The junction had 8 bases not matched to a gene; V was cut back by 2 bases and J by 4 bases. Germline CDR1 reads SGHTA; CDR2 reads FQGNSA. The CDR3 DNA follows: TGTGCCAGCAGCTTAAGAGCGGGGGCGGGGGCAGATACGCAGTATTTT. Amino acid sequence: CASSLRAGAGADTQYF.

The CDR3 DNA is TGCGCCAGCAGCCCTAGCTTAGGCGCCCCAGATACGCAGTATTTT. This translates into CASSPSLGAPDTQYF. The chain joins TRBV5-1 to TRBJ2-3; D possibly corresponds to TRBD2 (5 bases). CDR3 length: 15 amino acids. Germline CDR1 and CDR2: SGHRS and YFSETQ. Trimming took 4 bases from V and 4 from J, leaving 16 bases between them.